This TCR beta chain was obtained from a study of liver allograft versus peripheral blood T cells. Study context: Repertoires of T cell receptors in transplanted livers were compared with recipients' peripheral blood repertoires. Overall study results and limits: Peripheral blood reportedly held T cell receptor repertoires that differed from those inside liver allografts.

TCRdb itself ran the reads through MiXCR, one entry per CDR3 protein. The sample lists just under 5,500 distinct CDR3 sequences, about 15% seen once, with over 9.5% in the top ten. This clonotype was counted only a few times. Its target is not known. The receptor was derived from a human patient who had a liver transplant. Some T cells may trace back to the graft donor.

This chain's CDR3 is CASPSSRDSPLHF. CDR3 DNA: TGTGCCAGCCCTAGCTCCAGGGATTCACCCCTCCACTTT. The chain carries TRBV2 and TRBJ1-6, with D perhaps matching TRBD1 (5 bases). Between the trimmed V and J ends, which lost 8 bases and 8 bases, there was a span of 13 bases. CDR3 length: 13 residues. Germline assignment: CDR1 SNHLY and CDR2 FYNNEI.